The 6 T cell receptor beta chains below all came from one sample that was sequenced in a study of CD4 T cells in relation to SARS-CoV-2 and coronaviruses. TCRdb's copy holds only in-frame clones and misses some; the assay was immunoSEQ multiplex PCR. The profile covers about 59,000 clones, with roughly 88% appearing a single time and under 1.5% taken by the ten largest. Before the COVID-19 pandemic, during about 2010-2019, CD4+ T cells were taken from unexposed donors. Sequencing was done on a sample of memory CD4+ T cells from PBMCs. These receptors came from a human donor in good health.

The rearrangement uses TRBV5-4 and TRBJ2-7; TRBD2 matches at 11 bases. The germline CDR1 and CDR2 sequences are SGHNT and YYREEE (reference sequence). V gave up 7 bases and J gave up 3 bases; unmatched junction bases: 12. This CDR3 region has 16 residues. In DNA form, the CDR3 reads TGTGCCAGCGGCAAGGGAGGGACTAGCGGACTCTACGAGCAGTACTTC. This translates into CASGKGGTSGLYEQYF.

This chain uses TRBV6-5 with TRBJ2-2, with D perhaps given as TRBD1 or TRBD2 (5 bases each). With 5 bases removed from V and 4 bases from J, the gap between germline ends came to 14 bases. CDR1 MNHEY and CDR2 SVGAGI come from the germline V gene. This CDR3 spans 15 amino acids. The CDR3 spells CASSTGAVGTGELFF. The CDR3 DNA reads TGTGCCAGCAGTACCGGGGCGGTGGGCACCGGGGAGCTGTTTTTT.

The CDR3 sequence is CASSLAAGLNEQFF. The CDR3 nucleotides read TGCGCCAGCAGCTTGGCGGCGGGTTTGAATGAGCAGTTCTTC. The genes are TRBV5-1 and TRBJ2-1; a possible D gene is TRBD2 (5 bases). Germline V gene sequence: CDR1 SGHRS, CDR2 YFSETQ. The V end was cut by 0 bases, the J end by 7 bases, with 11 bases between. CDR3 length: 14 residues.

J is TRBJ1-4 and V is TRBV6-5; 12 bases line up with TRBD1. CDR1 and CDR2 from the germline V gene are MNHEY and SVGAGI. The V segment lost 0 bases and the J segment 8 bases; nucleotides outside the gene matches: 1. CDR3 length: 15 amino acids. The CDR3 loop is CASSYSGQGAEKLFF. Here the CDR3 DNA reads TGTGCCAGCAGTTACTCGGGACAGGGGGCGGAAAAACTGTTTTTT.

V usage is TRBV5-6 and J usage is TRBJ2-7; no definite D call. The germline CDR1 and CDR2 sequences are SGHDT and YYEEEE. CDR3 length: 12 amino acids. Between the trimmed V and J ends, which lost 4 bases and 4 bases, there was a span of 9 bases. The CDR3 sequence is CASSRESYEQYF. The CDR3 DNA is TGTGCCAGCAGCCGAGAGAGTTACGAGCAGTACTTC.

J is TRBJ2-7 and V is TRBV3-1 (or the pseudogene TRBV3-2); 12 nucleotides align to TRBD1. J was trimmed by 7 bases and V by 4 bases; bases with no gene match: 5. In germline, CDR1 is LGHDT, CDR2 YNNKEL (reference sequence). The CDR3 sequence is 14 residues long. CDR3 nucleotide sequence: TGTGCCAGCAGCCCGGGACAGGGGGCGCGTGAGCAGTACTTC. Protein sequence: CASSPGQGAREQYF.